Listed below are T cell receptor beta chains from one sample, sequenced in a study of identical twins. TCRdb used MiXCR to reprocess the 5' RACE reads, holding one entry per CDR3 protein. This sample has 1.5 million to 2 million distinct CDR3 sequences, with more than 30% found just once. Sequenced material: cord blood. Receptor source: a newborn girl in good health. The CDR3 runs from the conserved cysteine through the conserved F or W. A D gene is named only where the DNA matches it firmly. Size values are once, few and many counts, or a class for expanded clones, and some rows have none.

few	TRBV9	NA	TRBJ2-3	CASSVAPTTDTQYF	TGTGCCAGCAGCGTAGCGCCTACTACAGATACGCAGTATTTT
few	TRBV19	TRBD1	TRBJ2-4	CASSTLGQYMKNIQYF	TGTGCCAGTAGTACCCTGGGACAGTACATGAAAAACATTCAGTACTTC
few	TRBV11-2	NA	TRBJ2-1	CASSSLAALDSPLEQFF	TGTGCCAGCAGCTCACTCGCCGCCCTTGACTCCCCTCTTGAGCAGTTCTTC
NA	TRBV7-8	NA	TRBJ2-1	CASSLGPHSVEQFF	TGTGCCAGCAGCCTAGGACCCCATTCAGTTGAGCAGTTCTTC
few	TRBV6-1	NA	TRBJ2-3	CASHLGTHMSTDTQYF	TGTGCCAGCCATCTAGGGACCCATATGAGCACAGATACGCAGTATTTT
NA	TRBV20-1	TRBD1	TRBJ2-7	CSARGGQGFHEQYF	TGCAGTGCTAGAGGGGGACAGGGTTTCCACGAGCAGTACTTC
many	TRBV4-2	NA	TRBJ2-3	CASSQASWGDTQYF	TGTGCCAGCAGCCAAGCGTCGTGGGGAGATACGCAGTATTTT
NA	TRBV15	NA	TRBJ2-6	CATAISGANVLTF	TGTGCCACCGCTATCTCTGGGGCCAACGTCCTGACTTTC
few	TRBV7-9	TRBD1	TRBJ2-6	CASITGGLDGANVLTF	TGTGCCAGCATCACAGGGGGATTAGATGGGGCCAACGTCCTGACTTTC
NA	TRBV7-2	TRBD2	TRBJ2-7	CASSERLAPYEQYF	TGTGCCAGCAGCGAACGACTAGCACCCTACGAGCAGTACTTC